This note documents a single TCR beta chain sequence. Antigen: not known. The data were taken from a study of T cell responses to AZD1222 COVID-19 vaccine. Study-wide results and limits: At study baseline, merely several AZD1222 recipients were seropositive. Dominant CD4 TCR responses targeted spike regions 160-218 and 743-854. The breadth and depth of Spike-specific TCRs increased once two AZD1222 doses had been given.

V was cut by 2 bases and J by 7 bases, with 7 bases left in between. Germline CDR1 and CDR2: SGHRS and YFSETQ. The CDR3 is 13 residues long. Only in-frame clones appear in the TCRdb table, and some are missing; sequencing was by immunoSEQ multiplex PCR. The sample holds 85,000 to 100,000 clones, just over 85% seen once. This receptor was taken from an adult in good health. Sample: peripheral blood, taken on day 0 of AZD1222 vaccination. This chain uses TRBV5-1 with TRBJ1-6; maybe TRBD1 (5 bases). As DNA, the CDR3 is TGCGCCAGCAGCTTCGGGGACAATTCACCCCTCCACTTT. The encoded protein is CASSFGDNSPLHF.